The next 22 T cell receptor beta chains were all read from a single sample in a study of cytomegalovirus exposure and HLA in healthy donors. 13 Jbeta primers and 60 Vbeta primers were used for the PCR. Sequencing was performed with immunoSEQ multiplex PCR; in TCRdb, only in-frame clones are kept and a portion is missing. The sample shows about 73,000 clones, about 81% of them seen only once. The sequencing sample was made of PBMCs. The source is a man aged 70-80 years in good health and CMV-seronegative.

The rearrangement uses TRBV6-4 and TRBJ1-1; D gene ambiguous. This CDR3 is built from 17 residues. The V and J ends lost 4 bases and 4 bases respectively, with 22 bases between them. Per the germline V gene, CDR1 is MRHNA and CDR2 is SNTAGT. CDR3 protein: CASSASGGVRRSTEAFF. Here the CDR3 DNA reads TGTGCCAGCAGTGCGTCGGGCGGGGTTCGACGGTCCACTGAAGCTTTCTTT.

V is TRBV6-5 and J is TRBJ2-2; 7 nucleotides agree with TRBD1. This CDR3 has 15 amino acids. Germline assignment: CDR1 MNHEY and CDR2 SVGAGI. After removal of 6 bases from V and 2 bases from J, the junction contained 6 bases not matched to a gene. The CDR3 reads CASSPGTANTGELFF. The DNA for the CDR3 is TGTGCCAGCAGCCCCGGGACAGCCAACACCGGGGAGCTGTTTTTT.

The CDR3 coding sequence is TGCAGCGTTGAAGAGGACAGGGCTAACGGCTACACCTTC. It yields the protein CSVEEDRANGYTF. V and J are TRBV29-1 and TRBJ1-2; 8 bases map to TRBD1. The CDR3 covers 13 residues. Germline V gene data show CDR1 as SQVTM and CDR2 as ANQGSEA. V lost 0 bases and J lost 8; bases outside the gene matches: 5.

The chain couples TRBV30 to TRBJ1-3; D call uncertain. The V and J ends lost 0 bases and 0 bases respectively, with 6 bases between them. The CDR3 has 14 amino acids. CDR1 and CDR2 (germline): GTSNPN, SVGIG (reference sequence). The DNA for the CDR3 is TGTGCCTGGAGTGTGGGAGGCTCTGGAAACACCATATATTTT. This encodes CAWSVGGSGNTIYF.

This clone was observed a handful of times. This chain's CDR3 is CASDRSYSNQPQHF. The CDR3, as DNA: TGTGCCAGCGATCGGAGCTATAGCAATCAGCCCCAGCATTTT. This chain uses TRBV6-1 with TRBJ1-5; D unclear. The germline V gene encodes CDR1 MNHNS and CDR2 SASEGT. The CDR3 runs to 14 residues. V lost 8 bases and J 0 bases, leaving 11 bases between the germline ends.

The CDR3 region has the DNA TGCGCCAGCAGCCGCTTTTCGAGCGAAAAACTGTTTTTT. Translated, it gives CASSRFSSEKLFF. The chain carries TRBV4-3 and TRBJ1-4, with no clear D. The CDR3 is 13 residues long. Trimming stripped 4 bases from V and 8 bases from J, with 11 bases between. Germline V gives CDR1 LGHNA, CDR2 YSLEER.

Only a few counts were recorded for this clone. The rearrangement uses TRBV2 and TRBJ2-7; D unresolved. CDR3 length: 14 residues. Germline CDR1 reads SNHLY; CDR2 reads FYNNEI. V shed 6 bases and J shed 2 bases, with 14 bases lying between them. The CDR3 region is CASSSSQLTYEQYF. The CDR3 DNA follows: TGTGCCAGCAGCTCTTCTCAGTTGACCTACGAGCAGTACTTC.

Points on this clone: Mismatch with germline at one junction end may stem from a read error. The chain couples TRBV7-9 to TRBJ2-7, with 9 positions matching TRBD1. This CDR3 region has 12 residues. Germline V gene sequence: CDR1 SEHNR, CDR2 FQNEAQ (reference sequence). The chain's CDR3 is CSSSYEDRGLYF. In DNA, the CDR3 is TGTTCCAGCAGCTACGAGGACAGGGGACTGTACTTC.

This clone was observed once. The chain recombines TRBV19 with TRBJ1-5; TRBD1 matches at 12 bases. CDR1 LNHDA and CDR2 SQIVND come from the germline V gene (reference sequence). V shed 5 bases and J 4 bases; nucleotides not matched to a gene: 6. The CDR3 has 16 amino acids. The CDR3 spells CASSGPGQGANQPQHF. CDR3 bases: TGTGCCAGTAGTGGCCCGGGACAGGGGGCGAATCAGCCCCAGCATTTT.

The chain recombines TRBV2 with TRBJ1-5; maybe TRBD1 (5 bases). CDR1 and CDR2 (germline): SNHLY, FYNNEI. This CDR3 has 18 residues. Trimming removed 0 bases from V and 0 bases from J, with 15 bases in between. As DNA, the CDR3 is TGTGCCAGCAGTGAAGCTTTGTCGGGGGGGATTAGCAATCAGCCCCAGCATTTT. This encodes CASSEALSGGISNQPQHF.

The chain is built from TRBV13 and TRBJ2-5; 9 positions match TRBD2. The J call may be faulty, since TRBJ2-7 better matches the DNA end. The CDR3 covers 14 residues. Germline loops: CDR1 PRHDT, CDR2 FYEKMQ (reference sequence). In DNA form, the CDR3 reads TGTGCCAGCAGCTTTAGCGGGAGTTCCTACGAGCAGTACTTC. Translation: CASSFSGSSYEQYF.

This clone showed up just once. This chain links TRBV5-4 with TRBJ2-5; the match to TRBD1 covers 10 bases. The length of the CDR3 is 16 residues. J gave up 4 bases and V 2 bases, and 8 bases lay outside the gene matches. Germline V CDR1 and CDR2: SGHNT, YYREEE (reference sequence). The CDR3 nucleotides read TGTGCCAGCAGCTTATGGACAGGGGGAACGACAGAGACCCAGTACTTC. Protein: CASSLWTGGTTETQYF. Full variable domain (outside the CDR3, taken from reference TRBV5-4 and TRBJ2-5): ETGVTQSPTHLIKTRGQQVTLRCSSQSGHNTVSWYQQALGQGPQFIFQYYREEENGRGNFPPRFSGLQFPNYSSELNVNALELDDSALYLCASSLWTGGTTETQYFGPGTRLLVL.

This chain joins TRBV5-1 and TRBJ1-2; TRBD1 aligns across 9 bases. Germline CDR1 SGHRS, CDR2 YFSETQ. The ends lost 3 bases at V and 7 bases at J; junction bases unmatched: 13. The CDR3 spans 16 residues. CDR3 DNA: TGCGCCAGCAGCTCCGCCGGGACAGGGTTGGATTCTGGCTACACCTTC. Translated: CASSSAGTGLDSGYTF.

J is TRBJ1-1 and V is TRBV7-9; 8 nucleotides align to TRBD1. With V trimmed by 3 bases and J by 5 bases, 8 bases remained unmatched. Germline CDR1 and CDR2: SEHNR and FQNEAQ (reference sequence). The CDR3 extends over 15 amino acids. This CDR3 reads CASSFRQGRRTEAFF. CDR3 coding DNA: TGTGCCAGCAGCTTTCGACAGGGGCGGAGGACTGAAGCTTTCTTT.

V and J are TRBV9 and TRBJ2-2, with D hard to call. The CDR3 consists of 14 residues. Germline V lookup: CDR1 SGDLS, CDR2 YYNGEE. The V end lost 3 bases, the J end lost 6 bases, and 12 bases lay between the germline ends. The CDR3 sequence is CASSAQILSGELFF. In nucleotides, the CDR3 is TGTGCCAGCAGCGCACAGATCTTATCCGGGGAGCTGTTTTTT.

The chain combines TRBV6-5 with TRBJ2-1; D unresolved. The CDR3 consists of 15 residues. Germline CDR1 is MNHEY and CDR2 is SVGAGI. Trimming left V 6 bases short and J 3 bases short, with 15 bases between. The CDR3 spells CASRPSLVIYNEQFF. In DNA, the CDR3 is TGTGCCAGCAGACCCTCCCTAGTAATCTACAATGAGCAGTTCTTC.

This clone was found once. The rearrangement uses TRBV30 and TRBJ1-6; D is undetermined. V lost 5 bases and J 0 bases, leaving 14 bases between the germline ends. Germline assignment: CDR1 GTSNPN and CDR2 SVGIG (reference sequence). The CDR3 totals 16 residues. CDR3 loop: CAWDRRGGSYNSPLHF. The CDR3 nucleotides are TGTGCCTGGGACCGTCGGGGAGGCTCCTATAATTCACCCCTCCACTTT.

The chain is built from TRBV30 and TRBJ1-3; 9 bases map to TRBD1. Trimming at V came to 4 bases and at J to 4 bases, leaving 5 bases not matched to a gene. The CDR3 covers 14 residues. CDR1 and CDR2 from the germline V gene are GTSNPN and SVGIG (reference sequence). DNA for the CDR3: TGTGCCTGGAATTCCGGGACAGGGGGAAACACCATATATTTT. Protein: CAWNSGTGGNTIYF.

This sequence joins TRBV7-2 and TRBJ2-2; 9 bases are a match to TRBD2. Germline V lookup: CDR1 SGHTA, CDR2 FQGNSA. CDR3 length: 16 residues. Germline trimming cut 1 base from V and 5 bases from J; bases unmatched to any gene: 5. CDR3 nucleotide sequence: TGTGCCAGCAGCTTAGTCCTAGCGGGGCAAACCGGGGAGCTGTTTTTT. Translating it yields CASSLVLAGQTGELFF.

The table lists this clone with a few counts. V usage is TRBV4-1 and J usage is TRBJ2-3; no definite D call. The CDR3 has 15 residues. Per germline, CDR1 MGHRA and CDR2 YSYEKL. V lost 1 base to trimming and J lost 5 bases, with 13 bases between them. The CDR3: CASSQVSVYGDTQYF. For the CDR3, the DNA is TGCGCCAGCAGCCAAGTAAGCGTCTACGGAGATACGCAGTATTTT.

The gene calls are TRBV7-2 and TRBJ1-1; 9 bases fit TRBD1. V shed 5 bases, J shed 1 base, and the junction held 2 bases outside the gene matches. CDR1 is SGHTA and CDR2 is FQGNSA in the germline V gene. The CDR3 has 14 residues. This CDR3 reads CASSVGQGNTEAFF. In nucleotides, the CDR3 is TGTGCCAGCAGCGTGGGACAGGGGAACACTGAAGCTTTCTTT.

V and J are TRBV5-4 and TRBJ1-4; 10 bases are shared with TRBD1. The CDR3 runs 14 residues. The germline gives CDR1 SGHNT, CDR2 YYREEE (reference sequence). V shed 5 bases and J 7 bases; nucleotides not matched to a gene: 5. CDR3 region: CASSKDRGREKLFF. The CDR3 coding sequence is TGTGCCAGCAGTAAAGACAGGGGGCGTGAAAAACTGTTTTTT.